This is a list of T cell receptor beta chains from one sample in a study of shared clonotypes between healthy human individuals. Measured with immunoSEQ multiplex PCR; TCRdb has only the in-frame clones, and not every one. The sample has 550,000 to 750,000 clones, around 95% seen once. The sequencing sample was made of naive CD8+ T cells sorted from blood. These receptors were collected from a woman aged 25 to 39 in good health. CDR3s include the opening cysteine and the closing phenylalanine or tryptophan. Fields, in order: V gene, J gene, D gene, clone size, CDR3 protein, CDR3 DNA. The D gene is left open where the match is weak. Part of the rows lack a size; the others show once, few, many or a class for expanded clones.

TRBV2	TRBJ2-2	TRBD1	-	CASDRGYTGELFF	TGTGCCAGCGACAGGGGGTACACCGGGGAGCTGTTTTTT
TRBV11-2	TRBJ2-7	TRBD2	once	CASSSGELAGVAYEQYF	TGTGCCAGCAGCTCGGGGGAGCTAGCGGGAGTCGCCTACGAGCAGTACTTC
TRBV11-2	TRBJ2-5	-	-	CASSPRGSRETQYF	TGTGCCAGCAGCCCTAGAGGGAGTAGGGAGACCCAGTACTTC
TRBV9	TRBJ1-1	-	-	CASSVVDREAFF	TGTGCCAGCAGCGTAGTGGACAGAGAAGCTTTCTTT
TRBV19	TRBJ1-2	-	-	CASISTQEANYGYTF	TGTGCCAGTATATCCACACAAGAGGCCAACTATGGCTACACCTTC
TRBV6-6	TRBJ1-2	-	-	CASSLGGIGYTF	TGTGCCAGCAGTTTGGGGGGGATAGGCTACACCTTC
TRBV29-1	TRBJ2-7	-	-	CSVFLGERTYEQYF	TGCAGCGTTTTCCTAGGGGAAAGAACCTACGAGCAGTACTTC
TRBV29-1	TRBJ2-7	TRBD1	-	CSVESYQGAYEQYF	TGCAGCGTTGAGTCGTATCAGGGGGCGTACGAGCAGTACTTC
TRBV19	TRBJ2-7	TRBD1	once	CASSPGQGAPPTYEQYF	TGTGCCAGTAGTCCCGGACAGGGAGCCCCACCTACCTACGAGCAGTACTTC
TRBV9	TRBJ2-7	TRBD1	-	CASSGPTGESSAEQYF	TGTGCCAGCAGCGGGCCAACAGGGGAGTCATCAGCAGAGCAGTACTTC
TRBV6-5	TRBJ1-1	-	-	CASSYSVLAMNTEAFF	TGTGCCAGCAGTTACTCAGTACTGGCGATGAACACTGAAGCTTTCTTT
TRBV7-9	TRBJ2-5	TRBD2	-	CASSPPGLAGETQYF	TGTGCCAGCAGCCCTCCGGGACTAGCGGGAGAGACCCAGTACTTC
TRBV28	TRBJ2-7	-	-	CASSLAVREQYF	TGTGCCAGCAGTCTCGCGGTCCGCGAGCAGTACTTC